These T cell receptor beta chains were read from a single sample in a study of Ad26.COV2.S vaccination and SARS-CoV-2 variants. Measured with immunoSEQ multiplex PCR; TCRdb has only the in-frame clones, and not every one. The table has around 100,000 clones, around 82% seen once. Here the sequenced sample was peripheral blood, taken after recovery from COVID-19. These receptors were collected from a human donor who had recovered from COVID-19. Each CDR3 is given with its conserved first and last residue. The order of the fields is D gene, V gene, clone size, J gene, CDR3 protein, CDR3 DNA. D genes are given only for firm matches. Clone size is not always given. Where it is, it says once, few, many or a class for expanded clones.

D gene: TRBD2
V gene: TRBV4-1
clone size: .
J gene: TRBJ2-5
CDR3 protein: CASSQGRISGQETQYF
CDR3 DNA: TGCGCCAGCAGCCAAGGAAGAATTAGCGGGCAAGAGACCCAGTACTTC

D gene: .
V gene: TRBV10-1
clone size: once
J gene: TRBJ1-1
CDR3 protein: CASSESRTGSVQVAFF
CDR3 DNA: TGCGCCAGCAGTGAGTCGAGGACTGGGTCAGTGCAGGTAGCTTTCTTT

D gene: .
V gene: TRBV7-2
clone size: .
J gene: TRBJ1-1
CDR3 protein: CASSLIGGSGTTEAFF
CDR3 DNA: TGTGCCAGCAGCTTGATAGGTGGCTCAGGCACCACTGAAGCTTTCTTT

D gene: .
V gene: TRBV15
clone size: .
J gene: TRBJ1-5
CDR3 protein: CATLSTSPGQPQHF
CDR3 DNA: TGTGCCACCCTCTCGACATCCCCGGGTCAGCCCCAGCATTTT

D gene: TRBD2
V gene: TRBV6-1
clone size: .
J gene: TRBJ2-1
CDR3 protein: CASSGTSGRNWGEQFF
CDR3 DNA: TGTGCCAGCAGTGGGACTAGCGGGAGAAATTGGGGTGAGCAGTTCTTC

D gene: TRBD1
V gene: TRBV19
clone size: .
J gene: TRBJ1-5
CDR3 protein: CASSIRGQGNQPQHF
CDR3 DNA: TGTGCCAGTAGTATAAGGGGACAGGGGAATCAGCCCCAGCATTTT

D gene: TRBD2
V gene: TRBV12-5
clone size: .
J gene: TRBJ2-2
CDR3 protein: CASATTSGGANTGELFF
CDR3 DNA: TGTGCTAGTGCCACGACTAGCGGGGGTGCGAACACCGGGGAGCTGTTTTTT

D gene: TRBD2
V gene: TRBV10-3
clone size: .
J gene: TRBJ2-5
CDR3 protein: CAISRLAEETQYF
CDR3 DNA: TGTGCCATCAGTCGACTAGCGGAAGAGACCCAGTACTTC

D gene: .
V gene: TRBV9
clone size: .
J gene: TRBJ1-4
CDR3 protein: CASQKGSNEKLFF
CDR3 DNA: TGTGCCAGCCAGAAGGGGTCGAATGAAAAACTGTTTTTT

D gene: .
V gene: TRBV6-1
clone size: .
J gene: TRBJ1-2
CDR3 protein: CASSEPDIRGYTF
CDR3 DNA: TGTGCCAGCAGTGAACCCGATATACGAGGCTACACCTTC

D gene: TRBD2
V gene: TRBV7-8
clone size: .
J gene: TRBJ2-7
CDR3 protein: CASSPSGSRHEQYF
CDR3 DNA: TGTGCCAGCAGCCCAAGCGGGAGTCGCCACGAGCAGTACTTC

D gene: TRBD1
V gene: TRBV2
clone size: .
J gene: TRBJ2-2
CDR3 protein: CASSRTGNTGELFF
CDR3 DNA: TGTGCCAGCAGTCGGACAGGGAACACCGGGGAGCTGTTTTTT

D gene: TRBD1
V gene: TRBV25-1
clone size: many
J gene: TRBJ1-6
CDR3 protein: CASSWDRDNSPLHF
CDR3 DNA: TGTGCCAGCAGTTGGGACAGAGATAATTCACCCCTCCACTTT

D gene: .
V gene: TRBV28
clone size: .
J gene: TRBJ2-3
CDR3 protein: CASSLPTETTDTQYF
CDR3 DNA: TGTGCCAGCAGTCTGCCGACAGAAACCACAGATACGCAGTATTTT

D gene: .
V gene: TRBV20-1
clone size: .
J gene: TRBJ1-1
CDR3 protein: CSAFLHTEAFF
CDR3 DNA: TGCAGTGCTTTTCTACACACTGAAGCTTTCTTT

D gene: .
V gene: TRBV12-5
clone size: .
J gene: TRBJ2-7
CDR3 protein: CASGRGARGSPDGEQYF
CDR3 DNA: TGTGCTAGTGGTCGGGGGGCTCGCGGGAGCCCAGATGGCGAGCAGTACTTC

D gene: .
V gene: TRBV6-5
clone size: once
J gene: TRBJ1-6
CDR3 protein: CASISSYNSPLHF
CDR3 DNA: TGTGCCAGCATTAGCTCCTATAATTCACCCCTCCACTTT

D gene: .
V gene: TRBV7-2
clone size: .
J gene: TRBJ2-2
CDR3 protein: CASSSPRGAENGELFF
CDR3 DNA: TGTGCCAGCAGCTCCCCCAGGGGGGCGGAGAACGGGGAGCTGTTTTTT

D gene: .
V gene: TRBV10-2
clone size: .
J gene: TRBJ1-6
CDR3 protein: CASTPGVYNSPLHF
CDR3 DNA: TGCGCCAGCACCCCGGGGGTCTATAATTCACCCCTCCACTTT

D gene: .
V gene: TRBV5-6
clone size: .
J gene: TRBJ1-2
CDR3 protein: CASSQMDRLNYGYTF
CDR3 DNA: TGTGCCAGCAGCCAAATGGACAGACTAAACTATGGCTACACCTTC

D gene: TRBD2
V gene: TRBV2
clone size: .
J gene: TRBJ2-3
CDR3 protein: CASSPGGGRTDTQYF
CDR3 DNA: TGTGCCAGCAGCCCGGGGGGAGGGCGCACAGATACGCAGTATTTT

D gene: .
V gene: TRBV11-3
clone size: .
J gene: TRBJ2-5
CDR3 protein: CASSPPSAKTQYF
CDR3 DNA: TGTGCCAGCAGCCCTCCGTCGGCGAAGACCCAGTACTTC

D gene: TRBD2
V gene: TRBV29-1
clone size: .
J gene: TRBJ2-3
CDR3 protein: CSVVRREGPDTQYF
CDR3 DNA: TGCAGCGTTGTTCGGCGGGAGGGCCCAGATACGCAGTATTTT

D gene: TRBD1
V gene: TRBV28
clone size: .
J gene: TRBJ2-3
CDR3 protein: CASSWGQGPTDTQYF
CDR3 DNA: TGTGCCAGCAGTTGGGGACAGGGTCCCACAGATACGCAGTATTTT

D gene: .
V gene: TRBV27
clone size: .
J gene: TRBJ1-1
CDR3 protein: CASSFYRDTEAFF
CDR3 DNA: TGTGCCAGCAGTTTTTACAGGGACACTGAAGCTTTCTTT